The 8 T cell receptor beta chains listed next were all sequenced from one sample in a study of CD8 T cells in ankylosing spondylitis. General study findings and limits: The study identified a TCR beta motif of roughly eight highly homologous variants that appeared characteristic of ankylosing spondylitis blood.

TCRdb passed the 5' RACE reads through MiXCR, listing each CDR3 protein once. The top ten clones hold about 14% of a sample with about 220,000 distinct CDR3 sequences, about 7% of them seen once. Antigens of these TCRs are unknown. The sample comprised blood, either unsorted or a sorted T cell fraction (not recorded which). The receptors derive from a male donor with ankylosing spondylitis.

The table lists this clonotype with many counts. V and J are TRBV9 and TRBJ2-5; 10 positions agree with TRBD2. The CDR3 is 15 amino acids. V lost 3 bases, J lost 1 base, and 3 bases stayed unmatched. In germline, CDR1 is SGDLS, CDR2 YYNGEE. CDR3 DNA sequence: TGTGCCAGCAGCGGCAGCGGGGGGGCCCAAGAGACCCAGTACTTC. Translated: CASSGSGGAQETQYF.

This clonotype was counted many times. The chain combines TRBV4-3 with TRBJ2-7, with 8 bases lining up with TRBD1. Germline loops: CDR1 LGHNA, CDR2 YSLEER. Unmatched junction bases numbered 6, after V lost 1 base and J lost 4 bases. The CDR3 has 15 amino acids. The CDR3 loop reads CASSQGTGMVYEQYF. The CDR3 coding sequence is TGCGCCAGCAGCCAAGGGACAGGGATGGTGTACGAGCAGTACTTC.

This clonotype was seen many times. The chain carries TRBV7-9 and TRBJ2-1, with D unclear. This CDR3 has 12 amino acids. The germline V gene encodes CDR1 SEHNR and CDR2 FQNEAQ (reference sequence). Trimming left V 1 base short and J 4 bases short, with 2 bases between. CDR3 DNA: TGTGCCAGCAGCTTAGGATACAATGAGCAGTTCTTC. Its protein product is CASSLGYNEQFF. The entire variable domain, with the rest obtained from reference TRBV7-9 and TRBJ2-1, is as follows: DTGVSQNPRHKITKRGQNVTFRCDPISEHNRLYWYRQTLGQGPEFLTYFQNEAQLEKSRLLSDRFSAERPKGSFSTLEIQRTEQGDSAMYLCASSLGYNEQFFGPGTRLTVL.

This clonotype occurred many times. The CDR3 sequence is CATSDLSNAPVGQQFF. CDR3 in DNA: TGTGCCACCAGTGATTTGTCTAATGCACCTGTTGGGCAGCAGTTCTTC. The chain links TRBV24-1 to TRBJ2-1; D is unclear. CDR3 length: 16 residues. In germline, CDR1 is KGHDR, CDR2 SFDVKD. Deletions cut 0 bases from V and 11 bases from J, with 19 bases between.

This sequence joins TRBV7-2 and TRBJ2-1; possible D gene TRBD1, 6 bases. The V end was cut by 3 bases, the J end by 10 bases, with 25 bases between. The CDR3 loop spans 17 amino acids. Looked up from germline, CDR1 is SGHTA and CDR2 is FQGNSA. This CDR3 reads CASSLSTGTYRPNEQFF. The CDR3 DNA reads TGTGCCAGCAGCTTGTCTACAGGGACCTATAGGCCCAACGAGCAGTTCTTC.

J is TRBJ2-5 and V is TRBV7-9; a weak D match, TRBD2 (6 bases). The CDR3 extends over 13 amino acids. CDR1 SEHNR and CDR2 FQNEAQ come from the germline V gene (reference sequence). V was pared by 5 bases and J by 1 base, with 8 bases between. The CDR3 DNA sequence: TGTGCCAGCAGCCGCGGGACCCAAGAGACCCAGTACTTC. Translation gives CASSRGTQETQYF.

This clonotype was seen at least ten times. The rearrangement joins TRBV9 to TRBJ1-2, with unresolved D. Between the trimmed V and J ends, which lost 0 bases and 6 bases, there was a span of 9 bases. This CDR3 spans 13 amino acids. CDR1 is SGDLS, CDR2 YYNGEE, per germline. CDR3 DNA: TGTGCCAGCAGCGTAGTATCGGGGAATGGCTACACCTTC. Its translation is CASSVVSGNGYTF.

Ten or more counts support this clonotype. J is TRBJ2-3 and V is TRBV2; D is undetermined. The germline V gene has CDR1 SNHLY and CDR2 FYNNEI. The CDR3 extends over 17 amino acids. Between the trimmed V and J ends, which lost 7 bases and 2 bases, there was a span of 22 bases. CDR3 sequence (DNA): TGTGCCAGCAACCGGGCTCCCCTAGAGCCACTCACAGATACGCAGTATTTT. Its translation is CASNRAPLEPLTDTQYF.